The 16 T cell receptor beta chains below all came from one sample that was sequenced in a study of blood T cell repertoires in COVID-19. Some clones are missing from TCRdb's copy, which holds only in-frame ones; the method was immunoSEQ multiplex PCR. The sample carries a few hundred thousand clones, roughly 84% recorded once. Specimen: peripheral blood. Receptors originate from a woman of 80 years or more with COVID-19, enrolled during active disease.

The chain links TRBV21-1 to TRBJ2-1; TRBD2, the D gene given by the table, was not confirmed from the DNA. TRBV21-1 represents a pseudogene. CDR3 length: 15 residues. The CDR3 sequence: CASSKGAGLRDEQFF. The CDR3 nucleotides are TGTGCCAGCAGCAAAGGGGCCGGGCTGCGGGACGAGCAGTTCTTC.

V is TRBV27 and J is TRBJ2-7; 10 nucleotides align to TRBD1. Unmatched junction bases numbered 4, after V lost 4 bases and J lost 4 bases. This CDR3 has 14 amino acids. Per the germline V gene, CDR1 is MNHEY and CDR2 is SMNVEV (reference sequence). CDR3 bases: TGTGCCAGCAGTTCGGGACAGGGGCTGTACGAGCAGTACTTC. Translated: CASSSGQGLYEQYF.

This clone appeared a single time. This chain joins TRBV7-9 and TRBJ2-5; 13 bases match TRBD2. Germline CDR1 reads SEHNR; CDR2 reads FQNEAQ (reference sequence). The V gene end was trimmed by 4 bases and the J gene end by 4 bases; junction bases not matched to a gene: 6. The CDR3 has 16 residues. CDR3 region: CASSSGLAGVIETQYF. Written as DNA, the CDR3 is TGTGCCAGCAGCTCAGGACTAGCGGGGGTAATAGAGACCCAGTACTTC.

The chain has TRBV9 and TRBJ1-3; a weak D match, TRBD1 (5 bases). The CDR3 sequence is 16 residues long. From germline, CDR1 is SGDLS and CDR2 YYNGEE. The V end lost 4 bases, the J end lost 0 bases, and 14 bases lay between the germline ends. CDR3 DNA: TGTGCCAGCAGCTCAGAAAGACAGTCCTCTGGAAACACCATATATTTT. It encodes CASSSERQSSGNTIYF.

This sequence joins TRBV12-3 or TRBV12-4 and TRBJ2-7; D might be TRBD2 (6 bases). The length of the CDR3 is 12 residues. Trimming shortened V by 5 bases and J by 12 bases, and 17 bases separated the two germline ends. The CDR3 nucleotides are TGTGCCAGCAGTGCAGGAGGGTTAGGAAGGTACTTC. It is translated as CASSAGGLGRYF.

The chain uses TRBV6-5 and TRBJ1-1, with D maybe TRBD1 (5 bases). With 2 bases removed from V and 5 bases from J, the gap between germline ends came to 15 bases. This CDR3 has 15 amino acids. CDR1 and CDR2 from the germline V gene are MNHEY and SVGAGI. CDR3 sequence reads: CASSYASRAGTEAFF. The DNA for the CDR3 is TGTGCCAGCAGTTACGCTTCCAGGGCTGGTACTGAAGCTTTCTTT.

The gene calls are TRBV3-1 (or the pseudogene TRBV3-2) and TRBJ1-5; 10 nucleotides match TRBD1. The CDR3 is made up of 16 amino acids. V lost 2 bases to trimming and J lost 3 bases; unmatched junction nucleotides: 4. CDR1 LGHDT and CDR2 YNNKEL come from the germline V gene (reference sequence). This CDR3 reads CASSQRQGAANQPQHF. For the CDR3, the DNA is TGTGCCAGCAGCCAAAGACAGGGGGCCGCCAATCAGCCCCAGCATTTT.

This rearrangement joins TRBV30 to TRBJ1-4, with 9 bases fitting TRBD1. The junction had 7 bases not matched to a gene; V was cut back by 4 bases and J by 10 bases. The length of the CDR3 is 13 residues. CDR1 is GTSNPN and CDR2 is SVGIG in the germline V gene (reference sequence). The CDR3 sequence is CAWTSQGAGKLFF. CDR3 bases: TGTGCCTGGACCTCACAGGGGGCAGGAAAACTGTTTTTT.

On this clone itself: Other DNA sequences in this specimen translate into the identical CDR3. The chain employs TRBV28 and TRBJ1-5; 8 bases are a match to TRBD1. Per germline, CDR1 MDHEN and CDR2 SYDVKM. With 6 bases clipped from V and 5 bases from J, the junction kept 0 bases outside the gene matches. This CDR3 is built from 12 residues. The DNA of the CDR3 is TGTGCCAGCAGGACAGGGGATCAGCCCCAGCATTTT. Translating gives CASRTGDQPQHF.

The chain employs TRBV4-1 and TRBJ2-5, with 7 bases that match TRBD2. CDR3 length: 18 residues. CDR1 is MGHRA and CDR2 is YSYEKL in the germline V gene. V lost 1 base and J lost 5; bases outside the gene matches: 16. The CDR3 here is CASSQGPGGGIRVETQYF. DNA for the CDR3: TGCGCCAGCAGCCAAGGACCCGGGGGAGGGATCCGGGTGGAGACCCAGTACTTC.

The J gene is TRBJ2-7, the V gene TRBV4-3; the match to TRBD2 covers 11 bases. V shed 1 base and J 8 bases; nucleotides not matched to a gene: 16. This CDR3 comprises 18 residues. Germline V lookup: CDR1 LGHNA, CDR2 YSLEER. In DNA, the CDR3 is TGCGCCAGCAGCCAAGGGCTAGCGGGGGGCAACCTTCCTACGAAGCAGTACTTC. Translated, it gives CASSQGLAGGNLPTKQYF.

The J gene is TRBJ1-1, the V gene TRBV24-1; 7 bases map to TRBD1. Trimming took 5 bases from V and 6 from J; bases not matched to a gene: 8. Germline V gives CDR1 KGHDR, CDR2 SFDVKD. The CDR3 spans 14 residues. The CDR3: CATSVDRDDAEAFF. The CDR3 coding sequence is TGTGCCACCAGTGTAGACAGGGATGACGCTGAAGCTTTCTTT.

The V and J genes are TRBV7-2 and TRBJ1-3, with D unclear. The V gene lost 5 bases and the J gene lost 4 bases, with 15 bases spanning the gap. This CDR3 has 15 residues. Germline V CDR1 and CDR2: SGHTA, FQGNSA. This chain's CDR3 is CASSRGHSSGNTIYF. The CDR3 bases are TGTGCCAGCAGCCGTGGGCATTCCTCCGGAAACACCATATATTTT. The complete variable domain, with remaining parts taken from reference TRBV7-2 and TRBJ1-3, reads GAGVSQSPSNKVTEKGKDVELRCDPISGHTALYWYRQSLGQGLEFLIYFQGNSAPDKSGLPSDRFSAERTGGSVSTLTIQRTQQEDSAVYLCASSRGHSSGNTIYFGEGSWLTVV.

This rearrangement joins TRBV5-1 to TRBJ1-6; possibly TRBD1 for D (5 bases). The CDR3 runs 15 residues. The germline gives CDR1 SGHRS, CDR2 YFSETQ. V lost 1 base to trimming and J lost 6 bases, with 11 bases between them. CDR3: CASSLIGDSNSPLHF. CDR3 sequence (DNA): TGCGCCAGCAGCTTGATAGGGGATAGTAATTCACCCCTCCACTTT.

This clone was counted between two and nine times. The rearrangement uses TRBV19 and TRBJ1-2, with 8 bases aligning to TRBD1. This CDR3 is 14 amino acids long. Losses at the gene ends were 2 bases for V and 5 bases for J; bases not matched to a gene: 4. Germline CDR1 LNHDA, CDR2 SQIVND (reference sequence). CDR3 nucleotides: TGTGCCAGTAGTATAACAGGGGGGAGATATGGCTACACCTTC. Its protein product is CASSITGGRYGYTF.

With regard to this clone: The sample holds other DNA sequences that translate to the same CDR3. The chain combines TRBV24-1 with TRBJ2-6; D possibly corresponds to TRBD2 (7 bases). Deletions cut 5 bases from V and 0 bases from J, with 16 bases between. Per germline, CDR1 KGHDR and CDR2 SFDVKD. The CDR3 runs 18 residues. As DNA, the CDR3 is TGTGCCACCAGTGGGGGGGGCGGGGGTCCCTCTGGGGCCAACGTCCTGACTTTC. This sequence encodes CATSGGGGGPSGANVLTF.